The 4 T cell receptor beta chains given below trace back to one sample, sequenced in a study of PD-1 blockade in classical Hodgkin lymphoma. As to time point: cycle 4 day 1 (C4D1), after around six weeks of nivolumab. Exposure to brentuximab vedotin varied, and each patient had relapsed following autologous stem cell transplantation. CD8+ T cells were isolated from thawed PBMCs by magnetic negative selection. Libraries were prepared by immunoSEQ multiplex PCR; TCRdb keeps only in-frame clonotypes and omits some of them. The sample carries about 19,000 clones, 88% recorded once. The sample consisted of CD8+ T cells from blood, taken before the fourth cycle of nivolumab. These receptors came from a human donor with classical Hodgkin lymphoma.

This chain uses TRBV16 with TRBJ2-1, with D possibly matching TRBD2 (6 bases). The V end was cut by 0 bases, the J end by 2 bases, with 14 bases between. The CDR3 runs to 17 residues. Looked up from germline, CDR1 is KGHSY and CDR2 is FQNENV. CDR3 amino acids: CASSQSRDGSTYNEQFF. CDR3 in DNA: TGTGCCAGCAGCCAATCGCGGGACGGGTCCACCTACAATGAGCAGTTCTTC. The full variable domain, its missing parts supplied by reference TRBV16 and TRBJ2-1, is GEEVAQTPKHLVRGEGQKAKLYCAPIKGHSYVFWYQQVLKNEFKFLISFQNENVFDETGMPKERFSAKCLPNSPCSLEIQATKLEDSAVYFCASSQSRDGSTYNEQFFGPGTRLTVL.

This chain connects TRBV11-2 to TRBJ2-7; possible D gene TRBD2, 7 bases. From germline, CDR1 is SGHAT and CDR2 FQNNGV. V was trimmed by 0 bases and J by 3 bases, leaving 15 bases between them. The CDR3 runs 16 residues. The CDR3 DNA reads TGTGCCAGCAGCTTAGAATGGGGGGGCGGCGGCTACGAGCAGTACTTC. This sequence encodes CASSLEWGGGGYEQYF.

This chain joins TRBV9 and TRBJ2-1; 11 nucleotides match TRBD2. CDR1 SGDLS and CDR2 YYNGEE come from the germline V gene. J lost 4 bases, V lost 0 bases, and 6 bases had no gene match. The CDR3 runs to 17 residues. CDR3: CASSVDLAGGQYNEQFF. In DNA form, the CDR3 reads TGTGCCAGCAGCGTAGACCTAGCGGGAGGACAATACAATGAGCAGTTCTTC.

The CDR3 region is CASRQANSYNEQFF. DNA of the CDR3: TGTGCCAGCAGACAGGCGAACTCCTACAATGAGCAGTTCTTC. The chain employs TRBV14 and TRBJ2-1; possible D gene TRBD1, 5 bases. V lost 6 bases and J 0 bases, leaving 9 bases between the germline ends. Germline CDR1 is SGHDN and CDR2 is FVKESK. The CDR3 sequence is 14 residues long.